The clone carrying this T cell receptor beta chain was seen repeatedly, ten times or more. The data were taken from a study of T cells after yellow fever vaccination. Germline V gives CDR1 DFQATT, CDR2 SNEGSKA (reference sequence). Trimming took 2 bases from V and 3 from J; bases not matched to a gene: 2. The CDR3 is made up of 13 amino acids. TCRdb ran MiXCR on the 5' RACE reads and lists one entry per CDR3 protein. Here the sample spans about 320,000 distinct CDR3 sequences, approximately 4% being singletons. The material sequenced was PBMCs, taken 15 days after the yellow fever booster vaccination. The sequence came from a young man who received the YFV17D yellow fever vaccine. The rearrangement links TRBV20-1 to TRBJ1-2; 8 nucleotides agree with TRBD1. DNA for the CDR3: TGCAGTGCTAGACCGGACAGGGACTATGGCTACACCTTC. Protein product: CSARPDRDYGYTF.